Below, 17 T cell receptor beta chains from the same sample are listed, as sequenced in a study of T-cell memory formation after mild COVID-19. TCRdb re-called the 5' RACE reads with MiXCR, one entry per CDR3 protein. Of fewer than 250,000 distinct CDR3 sequences listed, approximately 30% are singletons. The source material was PBMCs or a T cell subset sorted from them (not recorded which). The receptor set was obtained from an adult woman who had mild COVID-19 (a few samples of this study predate the infection). Cell type and time point are not known.

CDR3 nucleotide sequence: TGTGCCAGCAGGGCAAAGGGGGCGGAATCCTACAATGAGCAGTTCTTC. Translated, it gives CASRAKGAESYNEQFF. This rearrangement joins TRBV2 to TRBJ2-1; TRBD1 matches 7 bases. Trimming cost V 6 bases and J 1 base; bases outside gene matches: 9. CDR3 length: 16 residues. Germline CDR1 and CDR2: SNHLY and FYNNEI.

This clonotype was seen a few times. This chain uses TRBV12-5 with TRBJ2-2; D may be TRBD1 or TRBD2 (5 bases each). Looked up from germline, CDR1 is LGHNT and CDR2 is FRNRAP. The CDR3 spans 18 residues. V lost 0 bases and J 5 bases, leaving 19 bases between the germline ends. The CDR3 spells CASGLVWGSAGRTGELFF. CDR3 DNA: TGTGCTAGTGGTTTGGTATGGGGGTCGGCAGGGCGTACCGGGGAGCTGTTTTTT.

This chain's CDR3 is CSVEWGTGSIETQYF. In DNA, the CDR3 is TGCAGCGTCGAGTGGGGGACAGGGTCGATTGAGACCCAGTACTTC. This sequence joins TRBV29-1 and TRBJ2-5; 9 positions match TRBD1. This CDR3 is built from 15 residues. Germline CDR1 SQVTM, CDR2 ANQGSEA. The junction had 13 bases not matched to a gene; V was cut back by 6 bases and J by 5 bases.

This chain uses TRBV7-6 with TRBJ2-3; TRBD2 agrees at 13 bases. The V and J ends lost 5 bases and 2 bases, in that order; junction bases with no gene match: 4. This CDR3 region has 16 residues. Germline V CDR1 and CDR2: SGHVS, FNYEAQ. CDR3 protein: CASSELAGGYTDTQYF. In DNA, the CDR3 is TGTGCCAGCAGCGAACTAGCGGGGGGGTACACAGATACGCAGTATTTT.

The table lists this clonotype with a few counts. CDR3 sequence: CSARQSGRGTGELFF. CDR3 in DNA: TGCAGTGCTAGACAAAGCGGGAGGGGTACCGGGGAGCTGTTTTTT. The rearrangement links TRBV20-1 to TRBJ2-2; 10 bases are a match to TRBD2. The germline V gene encodes CDR1 DFQATT and CDR2 SNEGSKA (reference sequence). The CDR3 runs 15 residues. Trimming took 2 bases from V and 5 from J; bases not matched to a gene: 5.

The J gene is TRBJ2-1, the V gene TRBV18; D is unresolved. Germline CDR1 and CDR2: KGHSH and LQKENI. This CDR3 is 13 amino acids long. Trimming left V 6 bases short and J 1 base short, with 7 bases between. CDR3 sequence: CASSATSYNEQFF. In DNA, the CDR3 is TGTGCCAGCTCGGCAACGTCCTACAATGAGCAGTTCTTC.

The rearrangement links TRBV20-1 to TRBJ2-3; D is possibly TRBD2 (6 bases). The CDR3 totals 15 residues. CDR1 and CDR2 (germline): DFQATT, SNEGSKA (reference sequence). V gave up 0 bases and J gave up 4 bases, with 14 bases separating them. In DNA form, the CDR3 reads TGCAGTGCTAGAGATGGACGGGAGCTCCCAGATACGCAGTATTTT. Its translation: CSARDGRELPDTQYF.

As DNA, the CDR3 is TGCGCCAGCAGCCAAGTTATACGTCGGTCTGGAAACACCATATATTTT. Translation gives CASSQVIRRSGNTIYF. This chain uses TRBV4-1 with TRBJ1-3, with no clear D. Germline V gives CDR1 MGHRA, CDR2 YSYEKL. V gave up 1 base and J gave up 1 base, with 11 bases separating them. The CDR3 is 16 amino acids.

The chain is built from TRBV3-1 and TRBJ2-2, with a weak D call TRBD1 (6 bases). CDR3 size: 16 residues. The germline V gene has CDR1 LGHDT and CDR2 YNNKEL (reference sequence). Trimming removed 3 bases from V and 2 bases from J, with 13 bases in between. CDR3 nucleotide sequence: TGTGCCAGCAGCCATGGGACAATGGAAAACACCGGGGAGCTGTTTTTT. It is translated as CASSHGTMENTGELFF.

This clonotype turned up a few times. The rearrangement joins TRBV7-2 to TRBJ2-7, with 9 bases fitting TRBD2. Germline assignment: CDR1 SGHTA and CDR2 FQGNSA. CDR3 length equals 17 residues. V was pared by 1 base and J by 3 bases, with 10 bases of the junction left unmatched. DNA of the CDR3: TGTGCCAGCAGCTTAGTTTTGGCGGGAGGGGTTCACTACGAGCAGTACTTC. Amino acids: CASSLVLAGGVHYEQYF.

This clonotype showed up just a few times. The rearrangement links TRBV6-5 to TRBJ2-3; TRBD1 agrees at 7 bases. Trimming cost V 6 bases and J 7 bases; bases outside gene matches: 13. CDR3 length: 15 amino acids. Germline lookup yields CDR1 MNHEY and CDR2 SVGAGI. The CDR3 nucleotides are TGTGCCAGCAGGACCCGACAGGGTCGGGGAAATACGCAGTATTTT. It translates to CASRTRQGRGNTQYF.

The chain couples TRBV20-1 to TRBJ1-5; possibly TRBD1 for D (5 bases). The V gene's germline CDR1 is DFQATT and CDR2 SNEGSKA (reference sequence). Trimming cost V 0 bases and J 6 bases, with 12 bases left between them. The CDR3 loop spans 14 amino acids. CDR3 sequence: CSARDRGGTQPQHF. The CDR3 DNA is TGCAGTGCTAGAGATCGTGGGGGTACTCAGCCCCAGCATTTT.

This clonotype was picked up a small number of times. The rearrangement links TRBV27 to TRBJ1-2; 7 bases fit TRBD1. Germline CDR1 reads MNHEY; CDR2 reads SMNVEV (reference sequence). Germline trimming cut 5 bases from V and 5 bases from J; bases unmatched to any gene: 11. The CDR3 is 15 residues long. The chain's CDR3 is CASSPGTVKVYGYTF. The CDR3 region has the DNA TGTGCCAGCAGTCCCGGGACAGTGAAAGTTTATGGCTACACCTTC.

The chain uses TRBV5-1 and TRBJ2-2; perhaps D is TRBD1 or TRBD2 (6 bases each). Germline V gene sequence: CDR1 SGHRS, CDR2 YFSETQ. Trimming pared 3 bases from V and 4 bases from J, leaving 16 bases between. The CDR3 runs 16 residues. The CDR3 DNA is TGCGCCAGCAGCTGGGGGGCCGGATCTTCCACCGGGGAGCTGTTTTTT. Protein sequence: CASSWGAGSSTGELFF.

V and J are TRBV20-1 and TRBJ2-3, with D possibly matching TRBD1 (6 bases). The CDR3 extends over 12 amino acids. CDR1 and CDR2 from the germline V gene are DFQATT and SNEGSKA (reference sequence). V shed 0 bases and J shed 10 bases, with 11 bases lying between them. CDR3 in DNA: TGCAGTGCTAGAGAGAGAGCAGGGGCGCAGTATTTT. It translates to CSARERAGAQYF.

This sequence joins TRBV24-1 and TRBJ2-1, with TRBD2 matching over 13 bases. Germline V gives CDR1 KGHDR, CDR2 SFDVKD. V gave up 4 bases and J gave up 4 bases; unmatched junction bases: 9. CDR3 length: 18 amino acids. The CDR3 DNA is TGTGCCACCAGTGACTCCGGACTAGCGGGAGCGGAATACAATGAGCAGTTCTTC. This sequence encodes CATSDSGLAGAEYNEQFF.

The chain links TRBV29-1 to TRBJ1-1; D possibly corresponds to TRBD1 (5 bases). The CDR3 runs 13 residues. Between the trimmed V and J ends, which lost 7 bases and 1 base, there was a span of 13 bases. Per germline, CDR1 SQVTM and CDR2 ANQGSEA. CDR3 bases: TGCAGCGGAGTGCAGGGAGCGAACACTGAAGCTTTCTTT. Its protein product is CSGVQGANTEAFF.